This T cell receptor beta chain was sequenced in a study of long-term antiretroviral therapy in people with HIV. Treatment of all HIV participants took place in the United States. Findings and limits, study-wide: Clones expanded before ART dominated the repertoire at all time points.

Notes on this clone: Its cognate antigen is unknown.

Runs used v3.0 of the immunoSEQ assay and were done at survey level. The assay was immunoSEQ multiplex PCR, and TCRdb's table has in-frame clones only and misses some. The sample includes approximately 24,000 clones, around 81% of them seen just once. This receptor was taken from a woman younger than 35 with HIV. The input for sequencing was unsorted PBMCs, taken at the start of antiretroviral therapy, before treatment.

This chain's CDR3 is CASSPDPPYNEQFF. CDR3 nucleotide sequence: TGCGCCAGCAGCCCCGACCCCCCCTACAATGAGCAGTTCTTC. The chain carries TRBV5-1 and TRBJ2-1; D is undetermined. Trimming pared 4 bases from V and 2 bases from J, leaving 10 bases between. The germline V gene has CDR1 SGHRS and CDR2 YFSETQ. The CDR3 length is 14 residues. Variable domain in full (rest from reference TRBV5-1 and TRBJ2-1): KAGVTQTPRYLIKTRGQQVTLSCSPISGHRSVSWYQQTPGQGLQFLFEYFSETQRNKGNFPGRFSGRQFSNSRSEMNVSTLELGDSALYLCASSPDPPYNEQFFGPGTRLTVL.